These 27 T cell receptor beta chains came from one sample sequenced in a study of blood T cell repertoires in COVID-19. The repertoire was sequenced with immunoSEQ multiplex PCR; TCRdb's copy has only in-frame clones and lacks some. In the table there are 110,000 to 150,000 clones, more than 75% of which are singletons. Material: peripheral blood. The receptors derive from a human donor in a cohort sampled during active COVID-19.

This chain uses TRBV14 with TRBJ2-7; D is possibly TRBD1 (5 bases). CDR1 and CDR2 (germline): SGHDN, FVKESK. This CDR3 has 13 residues. V shed 6 bases and J shed 1 base, with 10 bases lying between them. The CDR3 DNA reads TGTGCCAGCAGGGGGCTCGGGTCCTACGAGCAGTACTTC. The encoded protein is CASRGLGSYEQYF.

DNA of the CDR3: TGTGCCAGCAGCTCCCGACTAGCGGGCACAGATACGCAGTATTTT. Protein product: CASSSRLAGTDTQYF. The genes are TRBV7-9 and TRBJ2-3; 9 nucleotides line up with TRBD2. The CDR3 runs 15 residues. The germline CDR1 and CDR2 sequences are SEHNR and FQNEAQ (reference sequence). V shed 4 bases, J shed 1 base, and the junction held 3 bases outside the gene matches.

The chain uses TRBV9 and TRBJ2-1, with TRBD1 matching 8 bases. Unmatched junction bases numbered 8, after V lost 3 bases and J lost 6 bases. CDR1 and CDR2 from the germline V gene are SGDLS and YYNGEE. The CDR3 is 15 residues long. The CDR3 nucleotides read TGTGCCAGCAGCGGCGGGACAGGCCAAGGCAATGAGCAGTTCTTC. Protein: CASSGGTGQGNEQFF.

The V call is TRBV3-1 (or the pseudogene TRBV3-2), the J call TRBJ2-2, with 16 nucleotides matching TRBD2. CDR3 length: 21 amino acids. In germline, CDR1 is LGHDT, CDR2 YNNKEL (reference sequence). V lost 5 bases and J lost 1; bases outside the gene matches: 13. Written as DNA, the CDR3 is TGTGCCAGCAGCTCCGGGACTAGCGGGAGGGCCGTTCTTTGGAACACCGGGGAGCTGTTTTTT. Translating gives CASSSGTSGRAVLWNTGELFF.

This chain connects TRBV20-1 to TRBJ2-5; D not certain. The CDR3 loop spans 11 amino acids. V gave up 6 bases and J gave up 8 bases, with 13 bases separating them. Germline values: CDR1 DFQATT, CDR2 SNEGSKA (reference sequence). The CDR3 region is CSARMSVTQYF. CDR3 nucleotides: TGCAGTGCCAGGATGTCAGTAACCCAGTACTTC.

This chain joins TRBV4-1 and TRBJ1-6; D is perhaps TRBD1 (5 bases). The germline V and J ends were trimmed by 5 bases and 7 bases, with 21 bases remaining between them. CDR1 and CDR2 (germline): MGHRA, YSYEKL. The length of the CDR3 is 17 residues. The CDR3 sequence is CASSRISGERWNSPLHF. The CDR3 bases are TGCGCCAGCAGCAGGATATCGGGGGAGAGGTGGAATTCACCCCTCCACTTT.

This clone was seen more than once but under ten times. The genes are TRBV6-6 and TRBJ2-5, with D perhaps matching TRBD1 (5 bases). The CDR3 runs to 13 residues. V gave up 5 bases and J gave up 5 bases, with 12 bases separating them. Germline loops: CDR1 MNHNY, CDR2 SVGAGI (reference sequence). CDR3 protein: CASSPQGTETQYF. The CDR3 DNA is TGTGCCAGCAGTCCCCAGGGTACGGAGACCCAGTACTTC.

This clone was recorded only once. The CDR3 DNA reads TGTGCCAGCTCAGAACAGCCAATTGATACGCAGTATTTT. It is translated as CASSEQPIDTQYF. The gene calls are TRBV18 and TRBJ2-3, with D unresolved. Trimming removed 5 bases at V and 6 bases at J, with 12 bases between. Germline V gene data show CDR1 as KGHSH and CDR2 as LQKENI. The CDR3 extends over 13 amino acids.

This clone is a singleton in its sample. This chain uses TRBV28 with TRBJ2-1, with TRBD1 matching 9 bases. The CDR3 length is 14 residues. Germline V CDR1 and CDR2: MDHEN, SYDVKM. The junction had 4 bases not matched to a gene; V was cut back by 7 bases and J by 3 bases. CDR3: CASTTGGVYNEQFF. The CDR3 DNA reads as TGTGCCAGCACAACAGGGGGCGTCTACAATGAGCAGTTCTTC.

The chain uses TRBV6-1 and TRBJ1-2, with a tentative D call TRBD1 (5 bases). The length of the CDR3 is 15 residues. The ends were cut back, 3 bases at V and 3 bases at J, with 14 bases in the middle. Germline values: CDR1 MNHNS, CDR2 SASEGT. The CDR3: CASSDIRGYHYGYTF. CDR3 sequence (DNA): TGTGCCAGCAGTGATATCCGGGGGTATCACTATGGCTACACCTTC.

The chain has TRBV30 and TRBJ2-1, with 11 bases that match TRBD1. From germline, CDR1 is GTSNPN and CDR2 SVGIG (reference sequence). The CDR3 has 13 amino acids. The V segment lost 2 bases and the J segment 9 bases; nucleotides outside the gene matches: 3. The CDR3 bases are TGTGCCTGGAGTCGGGGACAGGGGGGTGAGCAGTTCTTC. Translating it yields CAWSRGQGGEQFF.

The chain employs TRBV7-2 and TRBJ2-7; 9 bases are shared with TRBD1. V lost 3 bases and J lost 2; bases outside the gene matches: 11. The CDR3 sequence is 17 residues long. Germline values: CDR1 SGHTA, CDR2 FQGNSA. The CDR3 loop is CASSFGPPGQGAYEQYF. The CDR3 DNA follows: TGTGCCAGCAGCTTCGGGCCCCCGGGACAGGGAGCCTACGAGCAGTACTTC.

The rearrangement links TRBV7-2 to TRBJ2-7, with 13 bases identical to TRBD2. Trimming at V came to 5 bases and at J to 4 bases, leaving 5 bases not matched to a gene. Germline CDR1 SGHTA, CDR2 FQGNSA. This CDR3 has 15 residues. The CDR3 loop reads CASSPRTSGGYEQYF. CDR3 DNA: TGTGCCAGCAGCCCAAGGACTAGCGGGGGATACGAGCAGTACTTC.

V gene TRBV6-5 combines with J gene TRBJ1-1; perhaps TRBD1 as D (6 bases). This CDR3 has 15 amino acids. CDR1 MNHEY and CDR2 SVGAGI come from the germline V gene. V lost 7 bases, J lost 0 bases, and 15 bases lay in between. This chain's CDR3 is CASTTGSSMNTEAFF. CDR3 nucleotide sequence: TGTGCCAGCACCACAGGGTCCTCCATGAACACTGAAGCTTTCTTT.

This clone appeared a single time. The chain joins TRBV7-9 to TRBJ2-7, with TRBD2 identical over 9 bases. Germline V gives CDR1 SEHNR, CDR2 FQNEAQ (reference sequence). The CDR3 is made up of 15 amino acids. V shed 2 bases and J 4 bases; nucleotides not matched to a gene: 6. CDR3 amino acids: CASSLQPSGGYEQYF. The CDR3 DNA is TGTGCCAGCAGCTTACAACCGAGCGGGGGGTACGAGCAGTACTTC.

V gene TRBV19 combines with J gene TRBJ2-7; 9 bases align to TRBD2. Trimming removed 2 bases from V and 1 base from J; junction bases left unmatched: 3. The CDR3 length is 15 residues. Germline V gene sequence: CDR1 LNHDA, CDR2 SQIVND (reference sequence). The chain's CDR3 is CASSISREGSYEQYF. CDR3 nucleotides: TGTGCCAGTAGTATATCGCGGGAGGGGTCCTACGAGCAGTACTTC.

Relative to its sample, this clone is medium-sized (0.01 to 0.1%). This chain joins TRBV7-8 and TRBJ1-5; no firm D call. Germline-derived CDR1 and CDR2 are SGHVS and FQNEAQ. This CDR3 has 14 residues. The V and J ends lost 3 bases and 2 bases respectively, with 8 bases between them. The chain's CDR3 is CASSFHMGNQPQHF. CDR3 nucleotide sequence: TGTGCCAGCAGCTTCCACATGGGCAATCAGCCCCAGCATTTT.

This chain connects TRBV6-5 to TRBJ2-1; D remains ambiguous. This CDR3 is 11 amino acids long. The V end was cut by 6 bases, the J end by 3 bases, with 3 bases between. Germline CDR1 reads MNHEY; CDR2 reads SVGAGI. For the CDR3, the DNA is TGTGCCAGCAGACACTACAATGAGCAGTTCTTC. Its translation is CASRHYNEQFF.

This clone was counted a few times. The rearrangement links TRBV7-9 to TRBJ1-4; TRBD1 matches at 7 bases. Germline V gene sequence: CDR1 SEHNR, CDR2 FQNEAQ (reference sequence). The CDR3 length is 15 residues. J gave up 1 base and V 4 bases, and 3 bases lay outside the gene matches. The CDR3 DNA follows: TGTGCCAGCAGCTCAGGGACAGTAACTAATGAAAAACTGTTTTTT. This codes for CASSSGTVTNEKLFF.

The V and J genes are TRBV27 and TRBJ2-1; TRBD2 is a possible D gene (6 bases). Germline loops: CDR1 MNHEY, CDR2 SMNVEV (reference sequence). The length of the CDR3 is 13 residues. Trimming left V 2 bases short and J 5 bases short, with 7 bases between. CDR3 region: CASSLAGNNEQFF. In nucleotides, the CDR3 is TGTGCCAGCAGTTTAGCGGGAAACAATGAGCAGTTCTTC.

The CDR3 region has the DNA TGTGCCAGCAGTACCACAGACGAGAACACTGAAGCTTTCTTT. Amino acid sequence: CASSTTDENTEAFF. The chain is built from TRBV27 and TRBJ1-1; no definite D call. The CDR3 has 14 amino acids. The V and J ends lost 5 bases and 1 base respectively, with 11 bases between them. Germline CDR1 MNHEY, CDR2 SMNVEV (reference sequence).

The chain is built from TRBV7-9 and TRBJ1-3; the match to TRBD1 covers 7 bases. CDR1 and CDR2 from the germline V gene are SEHNR and FQNEAQ (reference sequence). The CDR3 is made up of 14 amino acids. V lost 5 bases to trimming and J lost 4 bases; unmatched junction nucleotides: 5. CDR3 residues: CASSRTGEGNTIYF. Here the CDR3 DNA reads TGTGCCAGCAGCCGCACAGGGGAGGGAAACACCATATATTTT.

The V gene is TRBV28, the J gene TRBJ1-2, with a tentative D call TRBD1 (5 bases). The CDR3 has 15 amino acids. V lost 1 base to trimming and J lost 0 bases, with 9 bases between them. Germline values: CDR1 MDHEN, CDR2 SYDVKM. For the CDR3, the DNA is TGTGCCAGCAGTTTATCGGGGGTCCCTAACTATGGCTACACCTTC. It yields the protein CASSLSGVPNYGYTF.

V is TRBV6-5 and J is TRBJ1-2; 8 bases are shared with TRBD1. The germline gives CDR1 MNHEY, CDR2 SVGAGI. V trimming: 11 bases; J trimming: 4 bases; junction bases outside the gene matches: 12. The CDR3 runs 14 residues. The CDR3 nucleotides read TGTGCCGTCACTCGACAGGGGACGTCCTATGGCTACACCTTC. Protein product: CAVTRQGTSYGYTF.

This chain joins TRBV28 and TRBJ2-5, with 9 bases fitting TRBD1. With V trimmed by 3 bases and J by 2 bases, 4 bases remained unmatched. The CDR3 totals 15 residues. Germline values: CDR1 MDHEN, CDR2 SYDVKM. The CDR3 DNA is TGTGCCAGCAGTTTCCCGGGACAGGGTCAAGAGACCCAGTACTTC. This encodes CASSFPGQGQETQYF.

This clone was detected only a few times. The chain carries TRBV6-1 and TRBJ1-5; TRBD1 is a possible D gene (5 bases). V shed 1 base and J shed 6 bases, with 10 bases lying between them. CDR1 is MNHNS, CDR2 SASEGT, per germline. This CDR3 has 14 amino acids. The CDR3 region is CASSEDRWGQPQHF. For the CDR3, the DNA is TGTGCCAGCAGTGAAGACAGGTGGGGTCAGCCCCAGCATTTT.

The CDR3 loop reads CASSSGVTLAKNIQYF. The CDR3 DNA is TGTGCCAGCAGCTCAGGGGTGACCCTAGCCAAAAACATTCAGTACTTC. The chain uses TRBV7-9 and TRBJ2-4; TRBD1 is a possible D gene (6 bases). The CDR3 extends over 16 amino acids. CDR1 and CDR2 from the germline V gene are SEHNR and FQNEAQ (reference sequence). Deletions cut 4 bases from V and 0 bases from J, with 13 bases between.